The clone carrying this T cell receptor (beta chain) was counted many times. Its antigen is not known. TCRdb used MiXCR to reprocess the reads, holding one entry per CDR3 protein. The sample comprises about 230,000 distinct CDR3 sequences, roughly 6.5% of which are singletons, and around 6.9% rests with the top ten. This sample is part of a study of T cell repertoires in cytomegalovirus infection. Points from the study as a whole: The study found HLA-C-restricted CMV-specific TCR beta clonotypes dominating the ex vivo response.

The material sequenced was PBMCs. The receptor's source is a human donor in good health (CMV status not recorded). Some clones in this sample may be carry-over from other donors' samples.

The CDR3 here is CASRRSLVGDEKLFF. For the CDR3, the DNA is TGTGCCAGCAGGAGATCTCTCGTGGGGGATGAAAAACTGTTTTTT. V and J are TRBV12-3 or TRBV12-4 and TRBJ1-4; TRBD1 is a possible D gene (5 bases). The V and J ends lost 6 bases and 6 bases respectively, with 17 bases between them. The CDR3 length is 15 residues.